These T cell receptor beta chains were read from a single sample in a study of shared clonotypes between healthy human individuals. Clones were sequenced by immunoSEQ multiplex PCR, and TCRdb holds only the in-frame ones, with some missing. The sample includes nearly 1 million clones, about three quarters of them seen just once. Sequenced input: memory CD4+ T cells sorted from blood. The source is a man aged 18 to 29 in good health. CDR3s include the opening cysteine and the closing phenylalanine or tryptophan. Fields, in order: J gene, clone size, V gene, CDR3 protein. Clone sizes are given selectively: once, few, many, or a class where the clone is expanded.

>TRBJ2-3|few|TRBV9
CASSGTVGSTDTQYF
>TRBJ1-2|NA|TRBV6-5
CASSYSKEFYGYTF
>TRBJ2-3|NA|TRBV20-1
CSASDYNTQYF
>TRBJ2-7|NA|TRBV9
CASSVGGGGEGEQYF
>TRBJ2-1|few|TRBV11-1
CASSLSTKDQFF
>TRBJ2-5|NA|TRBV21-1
CASSKLSDREETQYF
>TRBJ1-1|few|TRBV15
CATSRGMGRTENTEAFF
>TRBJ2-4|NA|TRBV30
CAWSRKGGTDIQYF
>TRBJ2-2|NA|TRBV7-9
CASSRTISYTGELFF
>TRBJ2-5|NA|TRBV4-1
CASSQGQSLASGSLETQYF
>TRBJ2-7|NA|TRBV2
CASRAEATERSEQYF
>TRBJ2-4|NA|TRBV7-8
CASSLQRVLARPAKNIQYF
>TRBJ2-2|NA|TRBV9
CASSVAGQGGELFF
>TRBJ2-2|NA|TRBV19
CASRTLVGGGELFF
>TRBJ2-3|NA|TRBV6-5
CASRAGATDTQYF
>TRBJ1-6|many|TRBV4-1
CASSQDRTGVNSPLHF
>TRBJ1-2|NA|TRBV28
CASSRQDGYTF
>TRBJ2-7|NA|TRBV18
CASSPGGSGAYEQYF
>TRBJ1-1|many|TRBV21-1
CASSPQGRVRAFF
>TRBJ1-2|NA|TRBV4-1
CASSQGTGANYGYTF
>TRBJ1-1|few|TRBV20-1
CSAKWGDEAFF
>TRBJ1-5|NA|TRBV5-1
CASSPDRDQPQHF
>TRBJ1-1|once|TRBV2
CASIQQPLNTEAFF
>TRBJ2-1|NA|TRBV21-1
CASNPPSGRGEQFF